These 11 T cell receptor beta chains share one sample of origin, sequenced in a study of blood T cell repertoires in COVID-19. Using immunoSEQ multiplex PCR, the repertoire was profiled, and TCRdb retains in-frame clones only, with some absent. The table has 200,000 to 300,000 clones, 80% to 90% seen once. The sequencing sample was made of peripheral blood. The receptor source for this set is a man aged 55 to 70 with acute or convalescent COVID-19.

This rearrangement joins TRBV6-5 to TRBJ2-2; TRBD2 matches 11 bases. V lost 4 bases to trimming and J lost 5 bases; unmatched junction nucleotides: 6. The germline V gene has CDR1 MNHEY and CDR2 SVGAGI. This CDR3 is 16 amino acids long. Here the CDR3 reads CASSLTSGSLTGELFF. Written as DNA, the CDR3 is TGTGCCAGCAGTTTAACTAGCGGGAGCCTTACCGGGGAGCTGTTTTTT.

This chain connects TRBV19 to TRBJ2-7, with TRBD1 matching 10 bases. Germline trimming cut 6 bases from V and 1 base from J; bases unmatched to any gene: 9. CDR3 size: 16 residues. Germline lookup yields CDR1 LNHDA and CDR2 SQIVND (reference sequence). Here the CDR3 DNA reads TGTGCCAGTAGCCAGCGGGACAGGGGAGGATCCTACGAGCAGTACTTC. Amino acid sequence: CASSQRDRGGSYEQYF.

The chain combines TRBV6-5 with TRBJ1-1; 8 positions agree with TRBD1. The V segment lost 4 bases and the J segment 10 bases; nucleotides outside the gene matches: 11. Germline V CDR1 and CDR2: MNHEY, SVGAGI. This CDR3 is built from 14 residues. CDR3 DNA: TGTGCCAGCAGTTTCGCGGGGACAGGAGGCGTAGCTTTCTTT. This translates into CASSFAGTGGVAFF.

This clone appeared a single time. V usage is TRBV2 and J usage is TRBJ2-3; D not resolved. Germline V CDR1 and CDR2: SNHLY, FYNNEI. The CDR3 sequence is 14 residues long. Trimming took 6 bases from V and 0 from J, leaving 10 bases between them. The CDR3 is CASSLRLSTDTQYF. Written as DNA, the CDR3 is TGTGCCAGCAGCCTTAGACTTAGCACAGATACGCAGTATTTT.

The genes are TRBV28 and TRBJ1-1; TRBD1 matches 7 bases. The CDR3 is made up of 17 amino acids. Germline values: CDR1 MDHEN, CDR2 SYDVKM. The ends lost 7 bases at V and 1 base at J; junction bases unmatched: 15. The CDR3 sequence: CASTGSEGALRNTEAFF. The CDR3 DNA sequence: TGTGCCAGCACCGGATCCGAGGGGGCTCTCCGGAACACTGAAGCTTTCTTT.

The chain employs TRBV7-8 and TRBJ2-7; possibly TRBD1 for D (5 bases). Germline CDR1 reads SGHVS; CDR2 reads FQNEAQ. Trimming took 5 bases from V and 5 from J, leaving 13 bases between them. The CDR3 runs to 13 residues. CDR3 region: CASSPVLGDEQYF. CDR3 nucleotides: TGTGCCAGCAGCCCCGTGCTAGGGGACGAGCAGTACTTC.

This clone showed up just a few times. This sequence joins TRBV19 and TRBJ1-1; 10 bases map to TRBD1. Germline CDR1 LNHDA, CDR2 SQIVND (reference sequence). With V trimmed by 4 bases and J by 1 base, 12 bases remained unmatched. The CDR3 runs 18 residues. The CDR3 protein is CASSTDRGRRVSNTEAFF. The CDR3 nucleotides are TGTGCCAGTAGTACCGACAGGGGGCGAAGGGTATCGAACACTGAAGCTTTCTTT. Using reference TRBV19 and TRBJ1-1 for the parts outside the CDR3, the full variable domain is DGGITQSPKYLFRKEGQNVTLSCEQNLNHDAMYWYRQDPGQGLRLIYYSQIVNDFQKGDIAEGYSVSREKKESFPLTVTSAQKNPTAFYLCASSTDRGRRVSNTEAFFGQGTRLTVV.

The rearrangement uses TRBV5-1 and TRBJ2-2; TRBD2 agrees at 8 bases. Germline CDR1 SGHRS, CDR2 YFSETQ. J gave up 0 bases and V 1 base, and 5 bases lay outside the gene matches. The CDR3 contains 17 residues. CDR3 nucleotides: TGCGCCAGCAGCTTGAGGGGAGCGGGGGCGAACACCGGGGAGCTGTTTTTT. Its translation: CASSLRGAGANTGELFF.

This chain connects TRBV7-8 to TRBJ2-1; no reliable D call. The germline V and J ends were trimmed by 3 bases and 8 bases, with 5 bases remaining between them. CDR1 is SGHVS and CDR2 is FQNEAQ in the germline V gene. The CDR3 contains 11 residues. For the CDR3, the DNA is TGTGCCAGCAGCTTCGACTATGAGCAGTTCTTC. Amino acids: CASSFDYEQFF.

Notes on this clone: Other DNA sequences of this sample code for an identical CDR3. This chain connects TRBV3-1 (or the pseudogene TRBV3-2) to TRBJ1-2, with 8 bases fitting TRBD1. Germline CDR1 reads LGHDT; CDR2 reads YNNKEL (reference sequence). This CDR3 has 14 residues. With 1 base clipped from V and 7 bases from J, the junction kept 5 bases outside the gene matches. For the CDR3, the DNA is TGTGCCAGCAGCCAAGGGCAGGGGGCCGGTGGCTACACCTTC. Protein: CASSQGQGAGGYTF.

V is TRBV19 and J is TRBJ2-1; D gene uncertain. The CDR3 is 16 residues long. Germline-derived CDR1 and CDR2 are LNHDA and SQIVND (reference sequence). Trimming cost V 6 bases and J 0 bases, with 15 bases left between them. The CDR3 is CASSTIDISSYNEQFF. CDR3 DNA: TGTGCCAGTAGCACGATCGATATCAGCTCCTACAATGAGCAGTTCTTC.